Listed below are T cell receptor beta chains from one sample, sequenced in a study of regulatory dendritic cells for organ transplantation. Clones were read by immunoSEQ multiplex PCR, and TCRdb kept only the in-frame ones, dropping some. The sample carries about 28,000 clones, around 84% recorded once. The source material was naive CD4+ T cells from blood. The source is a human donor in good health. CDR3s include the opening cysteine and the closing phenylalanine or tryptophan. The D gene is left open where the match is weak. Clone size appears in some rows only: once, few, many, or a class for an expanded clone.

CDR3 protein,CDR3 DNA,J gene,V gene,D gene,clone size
CASSNAQNSYNEQFF,TGTGCCAGCAGTAACGCTCAGAACTCCTACAATGAGCAGTTCTTC,TRBJ2-1,TRBV14,-,-
CASSFPGEGYGYTF,TGTGCCAGCAGCTTCCCCGGGGAGGGCTATGGCTACACCTTC,TRBJ1-2,TRBV5-4,-,-
CASTAIAGGSNEQFF,TGTGCCAGCACCGCAATAGCGGGGGGGAGTAATGAGCAGTTCTTC,TRBJ2-1,TRBV6-1,TRBD2,-
CASSQERGSGDTGELFF,TGCGCCAGCAGCCAAGAAAGAGGGTCCGGGGACACCGGGGAGCTGTTTTTT,TRBJ2-2,TRBV4-1,-,-
CASSPGTGAFNSNQPQHF,TGTGCCAGTAGTCCTGGGACAGGGGCGTTTAATAGCAATCAGCCCCAGCATTTT,TRBJ1-5,TRBV19,TRBD1,-
CASSKGGGRSYEQYF,TGTGCCAGCAGCAAAGGGGGGGGCCGTTCCTACGAGCAGTACTTC,TRBJ2-7,TRBV6-5,-,once
CASSPSNEQFF,TGCGCCAGCAGCCCGTCCAATGAGCAGTTCTTC,TRBJ2-1,TRBV5-1,-,-
CASRGGTDTQYF,TGTGCCAGTCGGGGGGGAACAGATACGCAGTATTTT,TRBJ2-3,TRBV6-1,TRBD2,-
CASSIGTVPYEQYF,TGTGCCAGCAGCATCGGGACAGTCCCCTACGAGCAGTACTTC,TRBJ2-7,TRBV9,TRBD1,once
CASSLGTSISGNTIYF,TGTGCCAGCAGCTTGGGGACATCGATCTCTGGAAACACCATATATTTT,TRBJ1-3,TRBV5-4,-,-
CASSLSTVDLLYNEQFF,TGTGCCAGCAGTTTATCGACAGTCGACCTTCTTTACAATGAGCAGTTCTTC,TRBJ2-1,TRBV27,-,-
CASSLGPLAGGLSETQYF,TGTGCCAGCAGCTTAGGCCCTCTAGCGGGGGGGCTATCCGAGACCCAGTACTTC,TRBJ2-5,TRBV7-3,TRBD2,-
CASSHGQGARGNQPQHF,TGCGCCAGCAGCCATGGACAGGGGGCGCGTGGCAATCAGCCCCAGCATTTT,TRBJ1-5,TRBV4-1,TRBD1,-